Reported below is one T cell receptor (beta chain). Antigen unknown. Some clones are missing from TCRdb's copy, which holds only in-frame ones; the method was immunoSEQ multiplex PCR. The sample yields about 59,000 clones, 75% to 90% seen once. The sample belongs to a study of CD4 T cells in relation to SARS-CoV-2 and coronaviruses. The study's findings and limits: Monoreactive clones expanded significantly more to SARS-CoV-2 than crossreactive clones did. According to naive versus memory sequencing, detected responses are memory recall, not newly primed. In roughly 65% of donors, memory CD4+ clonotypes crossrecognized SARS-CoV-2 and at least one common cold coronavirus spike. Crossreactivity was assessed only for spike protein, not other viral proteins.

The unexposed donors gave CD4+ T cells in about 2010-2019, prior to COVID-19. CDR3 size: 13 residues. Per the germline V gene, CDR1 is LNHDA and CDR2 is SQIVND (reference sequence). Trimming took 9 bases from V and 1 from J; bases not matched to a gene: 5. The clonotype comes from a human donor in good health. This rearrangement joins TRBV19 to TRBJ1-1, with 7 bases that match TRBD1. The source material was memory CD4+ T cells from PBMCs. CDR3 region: CASKGGANTEAFF. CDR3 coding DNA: TGTGCCAGCAAAGGGGGCGCGAACACTGAAGCTTTCTTT. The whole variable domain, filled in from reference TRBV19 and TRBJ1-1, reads DGGITQSPKYLFRKEGQNVTLSCEQNLNHDAMYWYRQDPGQGLRLIYYSQIVNDFQKGDIAEGYSVSREKKESFPLTVTSAQKNPTAFYLCASKGGANTEAFFGQGTRLTVV.